This entry lists 24 T cell receptor beta chains sequenced from one sample in a study of cytomegalovirus exposure and HLA in healthy donors. This table comes from immunoSEQ multiplex PCR, and its TCRdb copy is limited to in-frame clones, with some not included. The sample carries 130,000 or so clones, just under 90% recorded once. Sequencing input: PBMCs. The receptors come from a man aged 25-45 years in good health and CMV-seronegative.

The chain has TRBV2 and TRBJ2-7; D is possibly TRBD1 (8 bases). CDR3 length: 15 residues. Trimming left V 1 base short and J 6 bases short, with 16 bases between. Germline lookup yields CDR1 SNHLY and CDR2 FYNNEI. In DNA, the CDR3 is TGTGCCAGCAGTGAAGGGAGGACAGGGAGGGTCGAGCAGTACTTC. Amino acids: CASSEGRTGRVEQYF.

The rearrangement links TRBV15 to TRBJ1-2; D gene ambiguous. V was clipped by 1 base and J by 1 base, with 10 bases between them. This CDR3 comprises 15 residues. Germline V CDR1 and CDR2: LNHNV, YYDKDF (reference sequence). The CDR3 DNA reads TGTGCCACCAGCAGAGTGAGGGCCGGTAACTATGGCTACACCTTC. Encoded protein: CATSRVRAGNYGYTF. Drawing the rest from reference TRBV15 and TRBJ1-2, the complete variable domain is DAMVIQNPRYQVTQFGKPVTLSCSQTLNHNVMYWYQQKSSQAPKLLFHYYDKDFNNEADTPDNFQSRRPNTSFCFLDIRSPGLGDTAMYLCATSRVRAGNYGYTFGSGTRLTVV.

The chain couples TRBV19 to TRBJ2-7, with 11 bases lining up with TRBD2. With V trimmed by 6 bases and J by 1 base, 8 bases remained unmatched. The CDR3 contains 16 residues. Germline loops: CDR1 LNHDA, CDR2 SQIVND (reference sequence). CDR3 residues: CASSRTGTSGSYEQYF. The CDR3 coding sequence is TGTGCCAGTAGCCGTACCGGGACTAGCGGATCCTACGAGCAGTACTTC. The whole variable domain, filled in from reference TRBV19 and TRBJ2-7, reads DGGITQSPKYLFRKEGQNVTLSCEQNLNHDAMYWYRQDPGQGLRLIYYSQIVNDFQKGDIAEGYSVSREKKESFPLTVTSAQKNPTAFYLCASSRTGTSGSYEQYFGPGTRLTVT.

The V call is TRBV9, the J call TRBJ2-3, with 9 bases aligning to TRBD2. J gave up 2 bases and V 0 bases, and 7 bases lay outside the gene matches. The CDR3 is 17 residues long. The germline V gene has CDR1 SGDLS and CDR2 YYNGEE. The DNA for the CDR3 is TGTGCCAGCAGCGTAGAGCCAGCGGGGGGTACCACAGATACGCAGTATTTT. The encoded protein is CASSVEPAGGTTDTQYF. Full variable domain (outside the CDR3, taken from reference TRBV9 and TRBJ2-3): DSGVTQTPKHLITATGQRVTLRCSPRSGDLSVYWYQQSLDQGLQFLIQYYNGEERAKGNILERFSAQQFPDLHSELNLSSLELGDSALYFCASSVEPAGGTTDTQYFGPGTRLTVL.

This chain joins TRBV10-2 and TRBJ2-7; 8 bases agree with TRBD1. The ends lost 6 bases at V and 7 bases at J; junction bases unmatched: 11. This CDR3 has 14 amino acids. CDR1 is WSHSY, CDR2 SAAADI, per germline. The CDR3, as DNA: TGCGCCAGCAGAAGCACAGGGGGTCAGCGGGAGCAGTACTTC. This sequence encodes CASRSTGGQREQYF.

CDR3 protein: CATSTGNTEAFF. CDR3 nucleotide sequence: TGTGCCACCTCGACAGGGAACACTGAAGCTTTCTTT. The V gene is TRBV27, the J gene TRBJ1-1; TRBD1 is a possible D gene (6 bases). This CDR3 has 12 residues. The V gene lost 10 bases and the J gene lost 1 base, with 10 bases spanning the gap. Germline V CDR1 and CDR2: MNHEY, SMNVEV (reference sequence).

The chain uses TRBV5-6 and TRBJ2-7; 9 bases match TRBD2. Trimming took 5 bases from V and 7 from J; bases not matched to a gene: 10. CDR3 length: 14 residues. Germline CDR1 and CDR2: SGHDT and YYEEEE. The DNA for the CDR3 is TGTGCCAGCAGTCAGAGCGGGGGGCTGGGGGAGCAGTACTTC. It encodes CASSQSGGLGEQYF.

This chain uses TRBV12-5 with TRBJ2-7; D might be TRBD2 (6 bases). CDR3 length equals 13 residues. CDR1 and CDR2 from the germline V gene are LGHNT and FRNRAP. V was cut by 1 base and J by 2 bases, with 6 bases left in between. The CDR3 DNA follows: TGTGCTAGTGGTTTGGGGAGGGCCTACGAGCAGTACTTC. Translation gives CASGLGRAYEQYF. Using reference TRBV12-5 and TRBJ2-7 for the parts outside the CDR3, the full variable domain is DARVTQTPRHKVTEMGQEVTMRCQPILGHNTVFWYRQTMMQGLELLAYFRNRAPLDDSGMPKDRFSAEMPDATLATLKIQPSEPRDSAVYFCASGLGRAYEQYFGPGTRLTVT.

This rearrangement joins TRBV4-2 to TRBJ2-3; 7 bases map to TRBD2. The trim removed 4 bases at V and 5 bases at J, leaving 9 bases unmatched. Germline values: CDR1 LGHNA, CDR2 YNFKEQ. CDR3 length: 15 amino acids. The CDR3 nucleotides are TGTGCCAGCAGCCCCCCCGGGGGGACGGGAGATACGCAGTATTTT. It translates to CASSPPGGTGDTQYF.

The chain recombines TRBV27 with TRBJ2-3; 7 nucleotides align to TRBD1. The CDR3 runs 14 residues. Trimming at V came to 4 bases and at J to 6 bases, leaving 7 bases not matched to a gene. Germline assignment: CDR1 MNHEY and CDR2 SMNVEV (reference sequence). DNA of the CDR3: TGTGCCAGCAGTTCCGAACAGGGGTTGGATACGCAGTATTTT. It specifies CASSSEQGLDTQYF.

This rearrangement joins TRBV15 to TRBJ2-7, with D maybe TRBD2 (5 bases). The CDR3 loop spans 14 amino acids. Germline-derived CDR1 and CDR2 are LNHNV and YYDKDF (reference sequence). The V and J ends lost 5 bases and 0 bases respectively, with 11 bases between them. CDR3 residues: CATSGLMSSYEQYF. CDR3 nucleotide sequence: TGTGCCACCAGCGGACTCATGAGCTCCTACGAGCAGTACTTC.

Only one count was recorded for this clone. The chain carries TRBV25-1 and TRBJ1-2; D possibly corresponds to TRBD1 (5 bases). V gave up 3 bases and J gave up 0 bases, with 14 bases separating them. Per germline, CDR1 MGHDK and CDR2 SYGVNS. The CDR3 is 16 amino acids. The CDR3 is CASSDPWGKSNYGYTF. For the CDR3, the DNA is TGTGCCAGCAGTGACCCTTGGGGCAAGTCTAACTATGGCTACACCTTC.

This chain joins TRBV10-1 and TRBJ1-4; D not certain. Germline assignment: CDR1 WNHNN and CDR2 SYGVQD (reference sequence). The CDR3 length is 13 residues. Trimming cost V 0 bases and J 6 bases, with 5 bases left between them. For the CDR3, the DNA is TGCGCCAGCAGTGAGTCCACAGATGAAAAACTGTTTTTT. Translated, it gives CASSESTDEKLFF.

The CDR3 spells CASSWTGNQPQHF. For the CDR3, the DNA is TGTGCCAGCAGTTGGACAGGTAATCAGCCCCAGCATTTT. The genes are TRBV27 and TRBJ1-5, with 7 bases aligning to TRBD1. CDR3 size: 13 residues. Germline CDR1 is MNHEY and CDR2 is SMNVEV (reference sequence). Trimming at V came to 4 bases and at J to 4 bases, leaving 1 base not matched to a gene.

This sequence joins TRBV5-8 and TRBJ2-7; 10 nucleotides align to TRBD1. The CDR3 runs to 15 residues. CDR1 is SGHTS and CDR2 is YDEGEE in the germline V gene. V trimming: 3 bases; J trimming: 2 bases; junction bases outside the gene matches: 5. Here the CDR3 reads CASSSWDRGAYEQYF. The CDR3, as DNA: TGTGCCAGCAGCTCCTGGGACAGGGGCGCCTACGAGCAGTACTTC.

The chain employs TRBV27 and TRBJ1-1; D may be TRBD1 (5 bases). V was pared by 3 bases and J by 0 bases, with 8 bases between. CDR1 is MNHEY, CDR2 SMNVEV, per germline (reference sequence). The CDR3 totals 14 residues. The CDR3 DNA reads as TGTGCCAGCAGTTTGCAGGGCTTGAACACTGAAGCTTTCTTT. It translates to CASSLQGLNTEAFF.

This chain links TRBV2 with TRBJ1-2; no clear D gene. CDR1 and CDR2 (germline): SNHLY, FYNNEI. Trimming took 7 bases from V and 4 from J, leaving 16 bases between them. This CDR3 has 14 amino acids. This chain's CDR3 is CASIPGRRSYGYTF. The CDR3 DNA follows: TGTGCCAGCATTCCGGGTCGGAGGAGCTATGGCTACACCTTC.

The chain carries TRBV5-4 and TRBJ2-3, with D tentatively TRBD1 (6 bases). Germline V gives CDR1 SGHNT, CDR2 YYREEE (reference sequence). The CDR3 has 16 amino acids. The germline V and J ends were trimmed by 0 bases and 1 base, with 12 bases remaining between them. The CDR3 region has the DNA TGTGCCAGCAGCTTGGCCTCAGGGGTGGGCACAGATACGCAGTATTTT. Translation gives CASSLASGVGTDTQYF.

The CDR3 loop is CASSQADSNEQFF. CDR3 bases: TGCGCCAGCAGCCAGGCTGACAGTAATGAGCAGTTCTTC. The genes are TRBV4-1 and TRBJ2-1; a weak D match, TRBD1 (5 bases). V was shortened by 3 bases and J by 7 bases, with 10 bases between the two germline ends. The CDR3 is 13 residues long. Germline lookup yields CDR1 MGHRA and CDR2 YSYEKL.

V gene TRBV9 combines with J gene TRBJ1-6; 12 nucleotides line up with TRBD1. V gave up 4 bases and J gave up 4 bases; unmatched junction bases: 3. Germline V lookup: CDR1 SGDLS, CDR2 YYNGEE. The CDR3 contains 16 residues. The CDR3 coding sequence is TGTGCCAGCAGCCCGGGACAGGGGGCATATAATTCACCCCTCCACTTT. It specifies CASSPGQGAYNSPLHF.

The V and J genes are TRBV11-2 and TRBJ2-7; D is uncertain. The V and J ends lost 6 bases and 8 bases respectively, with 11 bases between them. The CDR3 length is 11 residues. CDR1 is SGHAT, CDR2 FQNNGV, per germline. CDR3 sequence reads: CASSLSWQQYF. CDR3 nucleotides: TGTGCCAGCAGTTTAAGTTGGCAGCAGTACTTC.

The gene calls are TRBV6-1 and TRBJ1-5, with D unresolved. CDR3 length: 13 residues. Per germline, CDR1 MNHNS and CDR2 SASEGT. Trimming took 9 bases from V and 5 from J, leaving 14 bases between them. As DNA, the CDR3 is TGTGCCAGTAACACAGAGATAGATCAGCCCCAGCATTTT. Protein: CASNTEIDQPQHF.

This chain joins TRBV14 and TRBJ2-1; 7 bases agree with TRBD1. The CDR3 has 14 amino acids. Germline V gives CDR1 SGHDN, CDR2 FVKESK. V dropped 3 bases and J dropped 2; count of bases not matched to a gene: 1. CDR3 protein: CASSQDRTYNEQFF. The CDR3 DNA is TGTGCCAGCAGCCAGGACAGGACCTACAATGAGCAGTTCTTC.

This chain uses TRBV7-3 with TRBJ2-5; 12 bases align to TRBD2. V trimming: 4 bases; J trimming: 5 bases; junction bases outside the gene matches: 8. CDR3 length: 16 residues. Germline loops: CDR1 SGHTA, CDR2 FQGTGA. The chain's CDR3 is CASSSSSGGARETQYF. The CDR3 DNA follows: TGTGCCAGCAGCTCCTCTAGCGGGGGGGCCCGGGAGACCCAGTACTTC.